Listed below are T cell receptor beta chains from one sample, sequenced in a study of blood T cell repertoires in COVID-19. The protocol was immunoSEQ multiplex PCR, while the TCRdb copy is restricted to in-frame clones and leaves out a portion. The table shows about 200,000 clones, with around 84% occurring only once. The sample comprised peripheral blood. The receptor set was obtained from a human donor in a cohort sampled during active COVID-19. Each CDR3 is given with its conserved first and last residue. Fields, in order: D gene, clone size, V gene, J gene, CDR3 protein, CDR3 DNA. A D gene is named only where the DNA matches it firmly. Rows give clone size only sometimes, using once, few, many, or a class for an expanded clone.

d_gene: NA
abundance: NA
v_gene: TRBV3-1/TRBV3-2
j_gene: TRBJ2-2
CDR3aa: CASTPGWRDGELFF
CDR3nt: TGTGCCAGCACCCCGGGGTGGCGGGACGGGGAGCTGTTTTTT

d_gene: NA
abundance: once
v_gene: TRBV4-2
j_gene: TRBJ1-1
CDR3aa: CASSRPENTEAFF
CDR3nt: TGTGCCAGCAGCCGTCCAGAGAACACTGAAGCTTTCTTT

d_gene: TRBD1
abundance: NA
v_gene: TRBV4-3
j_gene: TRBJ1-2
CDR3aa: CASSATGFGEGYTF
CDR3nt: TGCGCCAGCAGCGCGACAGGGTTCGGCGAAGGCTACACCTTC

d_gene: NA
abundance: NA
v_gene: TRBV6-4
j_gene: TRBJ1-1
CDR3aa: CASSDLQGEAFF
CDR3nt: TGTGCCAGCAGTGATCTTCAGGGTGAAGCTTTCTTT

d_gene: NA
abundance: NA
v_gene: TRBV7-6
j_gene: TRBJ2-5
CDR3aa: CASSRETQYF
CDR3nt: TGTGCCAGCAGTCGGGAGACCCAGTACTTC

d_gene: NA
abundance: NA
v_gene: TRBV6-1
j_gene: TRBJ1-1
CDR3aa: CASSDRTGGYRGTEAFF
CDR3nt: TGTGCCAGCAGTGATAGGACCGGCGGATATCGGGGCACTGAAGCTTTCTTT

d_gene: NA
abundance: NA
v_gene: TRBV10-3
j_gene: TRBJ1-4
CDR3aa: CAISESAGWDEKLFF
CDR3nt: TGTGCCATCAGTGAGTCAGCGGGGTGGGATGAAAAACTGTTTTTT

d_gene: NA
abundance: NA
v_gene: TRBV28
j_gene: TRBJ1-2
CDR3aa: CASSLGGPYGYTF
CDR3nt: TGTGCCAGCAGTTTAGGAGGGCCCTATGGCTACACCTTC

d_gene: NA
abundance: NA
v_gene: TRBV21-1
j_gene: TRBJ2-1
CDR3aa: CASSKPCRADYNEQFF
CDR3nt: TGTGCCAGCAGCAAGCCCTGCCGAGCGGACTACAATGAGCAGTTCTTC

d_gene: NA
abundance: few
v_gene: TRBV5-4
j_gene: TRBJ2-2
CDR3aa: CASSLDGGRNTGELFF
CDR3nt: TGTGCCAGCAGCTTGGACGGGGGGCGGAACACCGGGGAGCTGTTTTTT

d_gene: NA
abundance: few
v_gene: TRBV28
j_gene: TRBJ2-7
CDR3aa: CASSSLPSPRRGYEQYF
CDR3nt: TGTGCCAGCAGTTCCCTCCCGTCACCGCGCAGGGGATACGAGCAGTACTTC

d_gene: NA
abundance: NA
v_gene: TRBV10-3
j_gene: TRBJ1-1
CDR3aa: CAITTGGTEAFF
CDR3nt: TGTGCCATCACCACGGGGGGGACTGAAGCTTTCTTT

d_gene: NA
abundance: NA
v_gene: TRBV28
j_gene: TRBJ1-5
CDR3aa: CASSPGINNQPQHF
CDR3nt: TGTGCCAGCAGTCCCGGGATCAACAATCAGCCCCAGCATTTT

d_gene: TRBD1
abundance: NA
v_gene: TRBV15
j_gene: TRBJ1-1
CDR3aa: CATNFGTGVSTEAFF
CDR3nt: TGTGCCACCAACTTTGGGACAGGGGTTTCCACTGAAGCTTTCTTT

d_gene: NA
abundance: NA
v_gene: TRBV11-2
j_gene: TRBJ1-5
CDR3aa: CASSLDPGGPQHF
CDR3nt: TGTGCCAGCAGCTTAGACCCGGGGGGGCCCCAGCATTTT

d_gene: NA
abundance: NA
v_gene: TRBV6-5
j_gene: TRBJ1-1
CDR3aa: CASRETQGSTEAFF
CDR3nt: TGTGCCAGCAGAGAGACCCAGGGCTCCACTGAAGCTTTCTTT

d_gene: NA
abundance: NA
v_gene: TRBV9
j_gene: TRBJ2-2
CDR3aa: CASSSPRVALNTGELFF
CDR3nt: TGTGCCAGCAGCTCGCCGCGGGTAGCTCTGAACACCGGGGAGCTGTTTTTT

d_gene: TRBD1
abundance: NA
v_gene: TRBV5-1
j_gene: TRBJ2-5
CDR3aa: CASSDLKTGEETQYF
CDR3nt: TGCGCCAGCAGCGACCTTAAGACAGGGGAAGAGACCCAGTACTTC

d_gene: NA
abundance: NA
v_gene: TRBV21-1
j_gene: TRBJ2-5
CDR3aa: CASSKDPTGSGGHQETQYF
CDR3nt: TGTGCCAGCAGCAAAGATCCAACGGGTAGCGGGGGTCATCAAGAGACCCAGTACTTC

d_gene: TRBD1
abundance: NA
v_gene: TRBV29-1
j_gene: TRBJ2-7
CDR3aa: CSAGQGQAYEQYF
CDR3nt: TGCAGCGCTGGACAGGGGCAAGCCTACGAGCAGTACTTC

d_gene: TRBD2
abundance: NA
v_gene: TRBV20-1
j_gene: TRBJ2-5
CDR3aa: CSASSPQRGWETQYF
CDR3nt: TGCAGTGCCAGTTCCCCCCAGCGGGGTTGGGAGACCCAGTACTTC

d_gene: NA
abundance: NA
v_gene: TRBV3-1/TRBV3-2
j_gene: TRBJ1-1
CDR3aa: CASSLSTEAFF
CDR3nt: TGTGCCAGCAGCCTTAGCACTGAAGCTTTCTTT

d_gene: TRBD2
abundance: NA
v_gene: TRBV27
j_gene: TRBJ2-1
CDR3aa: CASSLQGLAGEYNEQFF
CDR3nt: TGTGCCAGCAGCCTCCAAGGACTAGCGGGGGAGTACAATGAGCAGTTCTTC

d_gene: TRBD1
abundance: NA
v_gene: TRBV27
j_gene: TRBJ2-3
CDR3aa: CASSFRGLDTQYF
CDR3nt: TGTGCCAGCAGTTTCAGGGGGCTTGATACGCAGTATTTT

d_gene: TRBD1
abundance: medium-sized
v_gene: TRBV12-5
j_gene: TRBJ2-1
CDR3aa: CASGLVLRTGVFEEQFF
CDR3nt: TGTGCTAGTGGTTTGGTGCTCCGGACAGGGGTATTCGAGGAGCAGTTCTTC

d_gene: NA
abundance: few
v_gene: TRBV9
j_gene: TRBJ1-6
CDR3aa: CASSVGTLHSPLHF
CDR3nt: TGTGCCAGCAGCGTAGGTACACTACATTCACCCCTCCACTTT

d_gene: TRBD1
abundance: NA
v_gene: TRBV7-2
j_gene: TRBJ1-2
CDR3aa: CASSAMMTGGSLGYTF
CDR3nt: TGTGCCAGCAGCGCAATGATGACAGGGGGGTCTCTTGGCTACACCTTC

d_gene: NA
abundance: NA
v_gene: TRBV4-2
j_gene: TRBJ1-4
CDR3aa: CASSPRVRNEKLFF
CDR3nt: TGTGCCAGCAGTCCGCGGGTAAGGAATGAAAAACTGTTTTTT

d_gene: NA
abundance: NA
v_gene: TRBV4-3
j_gene: TRBJ1-5
CDR3aa: CASSQEYRAWNQPQHF
CDR3nt: TGCGCCAGCAGCCAAGAATACAGGGCGTGGAATCAGCCCCAGCATTTT

d_gene: NA
abundance: NA
v_gene: TRBV13
j_gene: TRBJ1-3
CDR3aa: CASSKGLFGNTIYF
CDR3nt: TGTGCCAGCAGCAAAGGACTGTTTGGAAACACCATATATTTT

d_gene: TRBD1
abundance: NA
v_gene: TRBV25-1
j_gene: TRBJ2-5
CDR3aa: CASSSRLGTGLKNF
CDR3nt: TGTGCCAGCAGTTCCCGCTTGGGGACAGGTCTAAAAAACTTC

d_gene: TRBD2
abundance: NA
v_gene: TRBV15
j_gene: TRBJ2-5
CDR3aa: CATSRDRGSGGSSTQYF
CDR3nt: TGTGCCACCAGCAGAGATAGGGGTAGCGGGGGGTCGTCGACCCAGTACTTC